Shown below are 3 T cell receptor beta chains from a single sample sequenced in a study of vaccination and CD4 T cells after COVID-19. These receptors are not linked to any known antigen. With the Oncomine TCR Beta short-read assay, DNA from cultured CD4+ T cells was sequenced. MiXCR, applied by TCRdb to the PCR reads, yields one record per CDR3 protein. The sample records around 17,000 distinct CDR3 sequences, less than 60% being singletons. The treatment is: approximately nine-day PBMC culture with coronavirus spike peptide pools or control peptides (ViraFEST assay). Sequencing was done on a sample of CD4+ T cells from blood, cultured in vitro. The receptors here all came from a human donor who had recovered from COVID-19.

The gene calls are TRBV20-1 and TRBJ2-7, with a weak D call TRBD1 (5 bases). V lost 3 bases and J 4 bases, leaving 7 bases between the germline ends. The CDR3 is 11 residues long. Germline V gene data show CDR1 as DFQATT and CDR2 as SNEGSKA (reference sequence). The CDR3 DNA follows: TGCAGTGCTAGCGCAGGGTACGAGCAGTACTTC. It specifies CSASAGYEQYF.

The rearrangement links TRBV12-3 or TRBV12-4 to TRBJ2-2; D possibly corresponds to TRBD1 (6 bases). V lost 0 bases and J 0 bases, leaving 8 bases between the germline ends. The CDR3 contains 16 residues. CDR3 nucleotides: TGTGCCAGCAGTTTAGCTGGGGACACGAACACCGGGGAGCTGTTTTTT. It is translated as CASSLAGDTNTGELFF.

The genes are TRBV6-1 and TRBJ1-1; weak D call: TRBD1 (6 bases). There are 13 residues in the CDR3. Germline V lookup: CDR1 MNHNS, CDR2 SASEGT. V was trimmed by 3 bases and J by 7 bases, leaving 12 bases between them. The CDR3 DNA is TGTGCCAGCAGTGACAGGGGACTCCTTGAAGCTTTCTTT. Encoded protein: CASSDRGLLEAFF.